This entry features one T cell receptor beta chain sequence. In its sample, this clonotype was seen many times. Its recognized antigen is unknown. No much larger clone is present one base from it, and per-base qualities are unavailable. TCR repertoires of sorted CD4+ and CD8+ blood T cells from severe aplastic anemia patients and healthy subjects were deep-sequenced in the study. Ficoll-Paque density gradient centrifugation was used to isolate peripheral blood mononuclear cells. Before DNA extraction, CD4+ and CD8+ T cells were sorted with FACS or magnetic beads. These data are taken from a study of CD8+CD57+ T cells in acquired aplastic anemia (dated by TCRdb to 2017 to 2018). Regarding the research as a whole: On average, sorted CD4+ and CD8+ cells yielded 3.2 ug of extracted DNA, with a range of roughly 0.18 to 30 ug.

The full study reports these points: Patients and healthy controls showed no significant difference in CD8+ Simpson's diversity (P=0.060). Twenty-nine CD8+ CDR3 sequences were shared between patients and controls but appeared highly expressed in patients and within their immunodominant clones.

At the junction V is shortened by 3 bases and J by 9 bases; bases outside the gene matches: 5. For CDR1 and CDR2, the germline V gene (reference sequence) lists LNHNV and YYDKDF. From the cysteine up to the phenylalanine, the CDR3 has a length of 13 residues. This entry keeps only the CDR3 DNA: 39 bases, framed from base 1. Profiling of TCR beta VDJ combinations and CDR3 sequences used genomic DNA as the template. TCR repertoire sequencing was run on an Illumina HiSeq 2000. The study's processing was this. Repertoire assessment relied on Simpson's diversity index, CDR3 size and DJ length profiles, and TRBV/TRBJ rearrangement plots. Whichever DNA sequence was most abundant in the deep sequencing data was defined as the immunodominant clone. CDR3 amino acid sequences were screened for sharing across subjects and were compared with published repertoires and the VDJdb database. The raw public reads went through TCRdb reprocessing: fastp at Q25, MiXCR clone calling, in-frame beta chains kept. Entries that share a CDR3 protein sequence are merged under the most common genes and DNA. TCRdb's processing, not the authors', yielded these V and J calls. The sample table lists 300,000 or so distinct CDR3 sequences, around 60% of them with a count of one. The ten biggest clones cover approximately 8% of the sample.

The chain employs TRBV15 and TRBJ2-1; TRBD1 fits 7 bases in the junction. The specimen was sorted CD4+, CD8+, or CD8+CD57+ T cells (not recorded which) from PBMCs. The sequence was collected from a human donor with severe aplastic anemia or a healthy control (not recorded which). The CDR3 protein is CATSSDRVGEQFF. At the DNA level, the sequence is TGTGCCACCAGCAGTGACAGGGTCGGTGAGCAGTTCTTC.